The 10 T cell receptor beta chains presented below share a single source sample, sequenced in a study of control samples from healthy donors and cancer patients (dated by TCRdb to between 2020 and 2021). The method was the immunoSEQ multiplex PCR assay. TCRdb's version of the immuneACCESS table is confined to in-frame rearrangements and falls short of the full clone set. An unresolved V gene accounts for under half of the shortfall where checked; the remainder is of unknown origin. In this sample the table shows 120,000 or so clones, about 90% of which occur a single time. In total, the top ten clones hold about 3% of the sample. Sample: blood. The receptors were sampled from a man aged 55-75 years in good health.

Notes on this clone: The same CDR3 can be traced to other DNA sequences in this sample. The chain employs TRBV5-1 and TRBJ2-2; D gene ambiguous. Deletions cut 0 bases from V and 1 base from J, with 7 bases between. The CDR3 extends over 15 amino acids. Germline V gene data show CDR1 as SGHRS and CDR2 as YFSETQ. The CDR3 region is CASSLVAGNTGELFF. DNA of the CDR3: TGCGCCAGCAGCTTGGTGGCCGGGAACACCGGGGAGCTGTTTTTT.

The chain couples TRBV28 to TRBJ2-3; D gene uncertain. V lost 5 bases and J 4 bases, leaving 7 bases between the germline ends. CDR1 and CDR2 (germline): MDHEN, SYDVKM. There are 12 residues in the CDR3. In DNA form, the CDR3 reads TGTGCCAGCAGTATAATTGCAGATACGCAGTATTTT. Amino acids: CASSIIADTQYF.

The rearrangement links TRBV2 to TRBJ1-3; D unclear. This CDR3 has 13 residues. Germline lookup yields CDR1 SNHLY and CDR2 FYNNEI. Trimming cost V 7 bases and J 0 bases, with 7 bases left between them. The CDR3 loop reads CASTPYSGNTIYF. In DNA, the CDR3 is TGTGCCAGCACCCCCTACTCTGGAAACACCATATATTTT. The variable domain in full, with the rest retrieved from reference TRBV2 and TRBJ1-3, is EPEVTQTPSHQVTQMGQEVILRCVPISNHLYFYWYRQILGQKVEFLVSFYNNEISEKSEIFDDQFSVERPDGSNFTLKIRSTKLEDSAMYFCASTPYSGNTIYFGEGSWLTVV.

V is TRBV30 and J is TRBJ1-2; D unclear. From germline, CDR1 is GTSNPN and CDR2 SVGIG (reference sequence). V lost 2 bases, J lost 1 base, and 14 bases lay in between. This CDR3 has 15 amino acids. The CDR3 region is CAWSLLVLGNYGYTF. The CDR3 nucleotides read TGTGCCTGGAGTCTGCTCGTCTTGGGTAACTATGGCTACACCTTC.

This clone was counted only a few times. The chain combines TRBV9 with TRBJ1-5; D uncertain. The CDR3 extends over 13 amino acids. Germline V CDR1 and CDR2: SGDLS, YYNGEE. V lost 0 bases and J lost 4, with 5 bases in between. DNA for the CDR3: TGTGCCAGCAGCGTAGGGGAAAATCAGCCCCAGCATTTT. Its protein product is CASSVGENQPQHF.

The J gene is TRBJ1-1, the V gene TRBV11-2, with D possibly TRBD1 on 5 matching bases. The CDR3 loop spans 17 amino acids. Trimming took off 0 bases at V and 1 base at J, with 15 bases between the two ends. Looked up from germline, CDR1 is SGHAT and CDR2 is FQNNGV. CDR3 sequence reads: CASSLDLGGYQNTEAFF. The CDR3 nucleotides are TGTGCCAGCAGCTTAGATCTGGGGGGTTACCAGAACACTGAAGCTTTCTTT.

The chain is built from TRBV4-1 and TRBJ1-4, with D possibly being TRBD1 (6 bases). The CDR3 extends over 15 amino acids. CDR1 and CDR2 (germline): MGHRA, YSYEKL. With 0 bases removed from V and 7 bases from J, the gap between germline ends came to 12 bases. CDR3 nucleotide sequence: TGCGCCAGCAGCCAAGAACCAGGGGTGTTTGAAAAACTGTTTTTT. This codes for CASSQEPGVFEKLFF.

The V and J genes are TRBV30 and TRBJ2-2, with D hard to call. V was shortened by 0 bases and J by 4 bases, with 6 bases between the two germline ends. Germline CDR1 and CDR2: GTSNPN and SVGIG (reference sequence). The CDR3 has 13 amino acids. CDR3 in amino acids: CAWSVLSTGELFF. The CDR3 region has the DNA TGTGCCTGGAGTGTACTATCCACCGGGGAGCTGTTTTTT.

As DNA, the CDR3 is TGTGCCAGCAGTTCCTCGAGAAACGGACTAGCGGGGGGGCAAGGTACGCAGTATTTT. It codes for CASSSSRNGLAGGQGTQYF. The V and J genes are TRBV28 and TRBJ2-3; 15 bases are shared with TRBD2. The CDR3 is 19 residues long. Germline-derived CDR1 and CDR2 are MDHEN and SYDVKM. The V segment lost 4 bases and the J segment 8 bases; nucleotides outside the gene matches: 16.

This chain joins TRBV28 and TRBJ2-3; the D gene is possibly TRBD1 (6 bases). CDR1 and CDR2 (germline): MDHEN, SYDVKM. The CDR3 is 14 residues long. With 8 bases removed from V and 2 bases from J, the gap between germline ends came to 14 bases. This CDR3 is CASSGAGATDTQYF. CDR3 in DNA: TGTGCCAGCTCCGGGGCAGGGGCCACAGATACGCAGTATTTT. Filled out from reference TRBV28 and TRBJ2-3, the complete variable domain reads DVKVTQSSRYLVKRTGEKVFLECVQDMDHENMFWYRQDPGLGLRLIYFSYDVKMKEKGDIPEGYSVSREKKERFSLILESASTNQTSMYLCASSGAGATDTQYFGPGTRLTVL.